The sequence of this T cell receptor beta chain was determined in a study of glioma-infiltrating T cells after dendritic cell vaccination. Only in-frame clones appear in the TCRdb table, and some are missing; sequencing was by immunoSEQ multiplex PCR. Of approximately 110,000 clones listed, 90% are singletons. A few counts support this clone. The trim removed 6 bases at V and 5 bases at J, leaving 6 bases unmatched. Looked up from germline, CDR1 is ENHRY and CDR2 is SYGVKD. CDR3 length: 13 amino acids. Documented time point: after dendritic cell vaccination, including at tumor progression/relapse. V usage is TRBV10-3 and J usage is TRBJ1-1, with 7 bases matching TRBD1. The sequencing here drew on blood, taken after dendritic cell vaccination. The receptor was derived from a human donor with glioblastoma. The CDR3 DNA follows: TGTGCCATCAGAACAGGGGTGGAAACTGAAGCTTTCTTT. This translates into CAIRTGVETEAFF.